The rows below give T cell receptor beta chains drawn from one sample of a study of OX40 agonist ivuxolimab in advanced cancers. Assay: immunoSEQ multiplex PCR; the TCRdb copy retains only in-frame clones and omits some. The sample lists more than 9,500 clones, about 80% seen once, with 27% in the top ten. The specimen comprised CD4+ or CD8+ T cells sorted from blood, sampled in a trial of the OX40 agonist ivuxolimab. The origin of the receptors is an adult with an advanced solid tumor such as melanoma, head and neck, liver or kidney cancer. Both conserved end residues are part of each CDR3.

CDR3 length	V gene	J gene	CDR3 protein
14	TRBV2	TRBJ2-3	CASSDLAVADTQYF
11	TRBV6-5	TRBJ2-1	CASRARGEQFF
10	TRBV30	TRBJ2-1	CAFSADEQFF
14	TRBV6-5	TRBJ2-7	CASSYSTPLYEQYF
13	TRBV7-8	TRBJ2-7	CASSLGTVSEQYF
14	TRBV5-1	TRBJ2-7	CASSLAVGSYEQYF
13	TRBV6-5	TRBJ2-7	CASSYGESYEQYF
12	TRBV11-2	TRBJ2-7	CASSSSSHEQYF
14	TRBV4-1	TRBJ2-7	CASSQDSSSYEQYF
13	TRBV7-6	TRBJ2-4	CASSLFPQNIQYF
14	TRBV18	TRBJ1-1	CASSPLELNTEAFF
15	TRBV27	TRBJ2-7	CASSSNLGQPHEQYF
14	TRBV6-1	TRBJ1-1	CASSLERQVTEAFF
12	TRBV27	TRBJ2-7	CAVSSGVNEQYF
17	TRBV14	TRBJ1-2	CASSQDPGGDWNYGYTF
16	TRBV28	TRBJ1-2	CASSLPSTGGYGGYTF
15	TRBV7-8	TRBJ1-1	CASSTGQAKSTEAFF
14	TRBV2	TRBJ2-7	CASRGGQGLDEQYF
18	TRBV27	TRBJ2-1	CASSFGLAGDNEENEQFF
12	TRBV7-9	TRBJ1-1	CASSPRAVEAFF
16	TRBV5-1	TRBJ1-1	CASSLVQGASDTEAFF